This TCR beta chain was documented in a study of CD8 T cells in Susac syndrome. For the study at large: Susac syndrome patients were untreated, on corticosteroids with some adding intravenous immunoglobulin, or on intravenous immunoglobulin only.

Germline V CDR1 and CDR2: MGHRA, YSYEKL. Between the trimmed V and J ends, which lost 1 base and 4 bases, there was a span of 16 bases. This CDR3 is built from 16 residues. RNA in amounts of roughly 0.5 to 1 ug was reverse transcribed with random hexamers. TCRdb called the immunoSEQ multiplex PCR reads again in MiXCR, with one record for every CDR3 protein. Of 200,000 to 300,000 distinct CDR3 sequences listed, 90% to 96% are singletons. The patients with Susac syndrome satisfied recently defined diagnostic criteria for either definite or probable disease. The sequence was collected from a human donor with Susac syndrome. The J gene is TRBJ1-2, the V gene TRBV4-1, with D unclear. Material for sequencing was CD4+ T cells from PBMCs. The CDR3 nucleotides read TGCGCCAGCAGCCAAGTGGTAGACATACTTCGCTATGGCTACACCTTC. Translation gives CASSQVVDILRYGYTF.